Listed here are 25 T cell receptor beta chains from one sample, sequenced in a study of blood T cell repertoires in COVID-19. The repertoire was sequenced with immunoSEQ multiplex PCR; TCRdb's copy has only in-frame clones and lacks some. The sample lists around 65,000 clones, about 90% occurring once. The source material was peripheral blood. These receptors came from a human donor in a cohort sampled during active COVID-19.

The chain combines TRBV18 with TRBJ1-2, with TRBD1 as a possible D gene (6 bases). Germline V lookup: CDR1 KGHSH, CDR2 LQKENI. V was shortened by 6 bases and J by 5 bases, with 13 bases between the two germline ends. The CDR3 loop spans 13 amino acids. CDR3 sequence: CASSPRTVYGYTF. For the CDR3, the DNA is TGTGCCAGCTCTCCGAGGACAGTTTATGGCTACACCTTC.

The chain is built from TRBV6-5 and TRBJ1-5, with D maybe TRBD1 (5 bases). CDR3 length: 15 residues. Germline V gives CDR1 MNHEY, CDR2 SVGAGI. The V end was cut by 2 bases, the J end by 2 bases, with 10 bases between. CDR3 bases: TGTGCCAGCAGTTACGCGGGACGGCGCAATCAGCCCCAGCATTTT. Translating it yields CASSYAGRRNQPQHF.

The gene calls are TRBV6-6 and TRBJ2-1; perhaps TRBD2 as D (5 bases). V gave up 2 bases and J gave up 0 bases, with 5 bases separating them. The CDR3 has 14 amino acids. Germline-derived CDR1 and CDR2 are MNHNY and SVGAGI (reference sequence). CDR3 DNA: TGTGCCAGCAGTTACGGGAGCTCCTACAATGAGCAGTTCTTC. As protein: CASSYGSSYNEQFF.

The rearrangement uses TRBV6-2 or TRBV6-3 and TRBJ2-1, with 10 bases fitting TRBD2. CDR3 length equals 16 residues. The junction had 5 bases not matched to a gene; V was cut back by 6 bases and J by 0 bases. Germline lookup yields CDR1 MNHEY and CDR2 SVGEGT. The CDR3 loop is CASSSGRAVSYNEQFF. The CDR3, as DNA: TGTGCCAGCAGCAGCGGGAGGGCAGTCTCCTACAATGAGCAGTTCTTC.

The chain is built from TRBV5-1 and TRBJ1-2; 8 bases line up with TRBD1. In germline, CDR1 is SGHRS, CDR2 YFSETQ. V lost 4 bases and J lost 5; bases outside the gene matches: 10. This CDR3 region has 15 residues. The CDR3 sequence: CASSEWAGTGYGYTF. CDR3 coding DNA: TGCGCCAGCAGCGAATGGGCCGGGACAGGTTATGGCTACACCTTC.

This chain links TRBV18 with TRBJ1-4; perhaps TRBD1 as D (5 bases). Trimming removed 5 bases at V and 4 bases at J, with 8 bases between. Germline V CDR1 and CDR2: KGHSH, LQKENI. The CDR3 loop spans 13 amino acids. The CDR3 spells CASSRGLNEKLFF. DNA for the CDR3: TGTGCCAGCTCAAGGGGACTTAATGAAAAACTGTTTTTT.

The chain carries TRBV7-3 and TRBJ2-3, with 9 bases identical to TRBD2. J was trimmed by 4 bases and V by 2 bases; bases with no gene match: 4. The germline gives CDR1 SGHTA, CDR2 FQGTGA. This CDR3 comprises 15 residues. In DNA form, the CDR3 reads TGTGCCAGCAGCTTAGCGGGAGGGCCTGCAGATACGCAGTATTTT. It encodes CASSLAGGPADTQYF.

The gene calls are TRBV7-8 and TRBJ2-5; TRBD1 might be the D (5 bases). Germline-derived CDR1 and CDR2 are SGHVS and FQNEAQ. Trimming stripped 5 bases from V and 7 bases from J, with 11 bases between. This CDR3 is built from 12 residues. The CDR3 loop reads CASSPWQGTQYF. As DNA, the CDR3 is TGTGCCAGCAGCCCTTGGCAGGGGACCCAGTACTTC.

The genes are TRBV14 and TRBJ2-3, with 7 bases fitting TRBD1. CDR1 SGHDN and CDR2 FVKESK come from the germline V gene. This CDR3 contains 18 residues. J lost 2 bases, V lost 6 bases, and 17 bases had no gene match. The CDR3 reads CASSYTRQGSPSTDTQYF. In DNA form, the CDR3 reads TGTGCCAGCAGTTATACTCGACAGGGAAGTCCCTCCACAGATACGCAGTATTTT.

This sequence joins TRBV7-6 and TRBJ1-4, with D maybe TRBD1 (5 bases). The V end lost 5 bases, the J end lost 10 bases, and 14 bases lay between the germline ends. Germline V lookup: CDR1 SGHVS, CDR2 FNYEAQ. The CDR3 runs 13 residues. CDR3: CASSAPGIGKLFF. The DNA of the CDR3 is TGTGCCAGCAGCGCCCCAGGGATCGGAAAACTGTTTTTT.

The genes are TRBV24-1 and TRBJ2-2; D call uncertain. This CDR3 spans 14 amino acids. The germline V gene encodes CDR1 KGHDR and CDR2 SFDVKD. V was trimmed by 5 bases and J by 6 bases, leaving 12 bases between them. DNA for the CDR3: TGTGCCACCAGTGTCCCATTCCCCCCCGGGGAGCTGTTTTTT. This codes for CATSVPFPPGELFF.

In regard to this clone: This may stem from a read error, because a much larger clone lies one nucleotide away. The gene calls are TRBV7-3 and TRBJ2-5, with 7 nucleotides matching TRBD2. The CDR3 sequence is 14 residues long. Germline V gene data show CDR1 as SGHTA and CDR2 as FQGTGA. The chain's CDR3 is CASSLSGTGETRYF. For the CDR3, the DNA is TGTGCCAGCAGCCTGAGCGGGACGGGAGAGACCCGGTACTTC.

The gene calls are TRBV6-5 and TRBJ2-7, with TRBD1 as a possible D gene (5 bases). The CDR3 contains 15 residues. CDR1 is MNHEY, CDR2 SVGAGI, per germline. Between the trimmed V and J ends, which lost 10 bases and 4 bases, there was a span of 23 bases. CDR3 coding DNA: TGTGCCACCCTCGCGGCCCAGGGAAGTTCATACGAGCAGTACTTC. Translated, it gives CATLAAQGSSYEQYF.

This chain joins TRBV6-5 and TRBJ1-2; D is unclear. There are 13 residues in the CDR3. Germline V gene lookup returns CDR1 MNHEY and CDR2 SVGAGI. Trimming removed 6 bases from V and 3 bases from J, with 11 bases in between. The CDR3 DNA reads TGTGCCAGCAGGTCCGGGAGGGACTATGGCTACACCTTC. Protein product: CASRSGRDYGYTF.

This chain connects TRBV2 to TRBJ2-1; 12 nucleotides match TRBD2. The germline gives CDR1 SNHLY, CDR2 FYNNEI. There are 16 residues in the CDR3. The CDR3 protein is CALRLAGGKGYNEQFF. As DNA, the CDR3 is TGTGCACTACGGCTAGCGGGAGGGAAAGGCTACAATGAGCAGTTCTTC.

This clone was counted a single time. The V and J genes are TRBV3-1 (or the pseudogene TRBV3-2) and TRBJ2-4, with a possible D match to TRBD1 (5 bases). V lost 2 bases and J 5 bases, leaving 10 bases between the germline ends. Germline V gene sequence: CDR1 LGHDT, CDR2 YNNKEL (reference sequence). This CDR3 spans 14 amino acids. This CDR3 is CASSQRTQQNIQYF. The CDR3 bases are TGTGCCAGCAGCCAAAGGACACAGCAAAACATTCAGTACTTC.

The V and J genes are TRBV18 and TRBJ2-3; D possibly corresponds to TRBD1 (6 bases). The CDR3 is made up of 14 amino acids. Per germline, CDR1 KGHSH and CDR2 LQKENI. V lost 5 bases and J 3 bases, leaving 12 bases between the germline ends. This CDR3 is CASSGDILTDTQYF. DNA of the CDR3: TGTGCCAGCTCAGGGGACATCTTGACAGATACGCAGTATTTT.

In DNA form, the CDR3 reads TGCGCCAGCAGCTTGGATATCGGCAGGGGATTGGGTGGCTACACCTTC. Residues: CASSLDIGRGLGGYTF. The chain links TRBV5-1 to TRBJ1-2; D possibly corresponds to TRBD1 (6 bases). The CDR3 length is 16 residues. The germline gives CDR1 SGHRS, CDR2 YFSETQ. Trimming left V 0 bases short and J 7 bases short, with 19 bases between.

The chain links TRBV9 to TRBJ2-7, with 7 bases aligning to TRBD1. V lost 0 bases and J lost 7; bases outside the gene matches: 7. This CDR3 has 14 amino acids. CDR1 and CDR2 from the germline V gene are SGDLS and YYNGEE. The CDR3 spells CASSVEVRGSEQYF. The CDR3 nucleotides read TGTGCCAGCAGCGTAGAAGTCAGGGGGTCTGAGCAGTACTTC. The full variable domain, with the rest looked up from reference TRBV9 and TRBJ2-7, is DSGVTQTPKHLITATGQRVTLRCSPRSGDLSVYWYQQSLDQGLQFLIQYYNGEERAKGNILERFSAQQFPDLHSELNLSSLELGDSALYFCASSVEVRGSEQYFGPGTRLTVT.

V and J are TRBV7-9 and TRBJ1-2; D is unclear. The CDR3 spans 13 residues. The V gene's germline CDR1 is SEHNR and CDR2 FQNEAQ (reference sequence). Trimming cost V 5 bases and J 5 bases, with 12 bases left between them. CDR3 amino acids: CASSTPRVYGYTF. DNA of the CDR3: TGTGCCAGCAGCACGCCGCGGGTTTATGGCTACACCTTC.

This sequence joins TRBV11-2 and TRBJ2-1, with D possibly TRBD2 on 6 matching bases. Between the trimmed V and J ends, which lost 1 base and 2 bases, there was a span of 9 bases. Germline V CDR1 and CDR2: SGHAT, FQNNGV. The CDR3 is 15 amino acids. In DNA, the CDR3 is TGTGCCAGCAGCTTAGTGCCGGGGGCCTACAATGAGCAGTTCTTC. The encoded protein is CASSLVPGAYNEQFF.

The table lists this clone with a count of one. This chain links TRBV28 with TRBJ2-3, with 8 positions matching TRBD2. The CDR3 totals 16 residues. V lost 2 bases, J lost 2 bases, and 6 bases stayed unmatched. Germline lookup yields CDR1 MDHEN and CDR2 SYDVKM. The CDR3 coding sequence is TGTGCCAGCAGTTTAGGAGGTAGCGGGATCACAGATACGCAGTATTTT. This encodes CASSLGGSGITDTQYF.

This clone was recorded only once. The chain has TRBV7-3 and TRBJ2-6; perhaps TRBD1 as D (6 bases). Germline V lookup: CDR1 SGHTA, CDR2 FQGTGA. This CDR3 contains 17 residues. Trimming removed 6 bases at V and 0 bases at J, with 15 bases between. The CDR3 sequence: CASSKTGGGSGANVLTF. The CDR3 DNA is TGTGCCAGCAGTAAGACAGGAGGAGGCTCTGGGGCCAACGTCCTGACTTTC.

The CDR3 DNA sequence: TGTGCCAGCAGTCGGGACAGGAACACCGGGGAGCTGTTTTTT. It yields the protein CASSRDRNTGELFF. The chain combines TRBV6-5 with TRBJ2-2; 7 nucleotides align to TRBD1. This CDR3 has 14 amino acids. The ends lost 5 bases at V and 1 base at J; junction bases unmatched: 1. The germline gives CDR1 MNHEY, CDR2 SVGAGI.

The chain recombines TRBV6-1 with TRBJ1-6, with TRBD1 matching over 9 bases. V gave up 1 base and J gave up 6 bases; unmatched junction bases: 4. This CDR3 has 16 residues. The germline CDR1 and CDR2 sequences are MNHNS and SASEGT. CDR3 bases: TGTGCCAGCAGTGAAGAGGGGACAGGGCTTAATTCACCCCTCCACTTT. The encoded protein is CASSEEGTGLNSPLHF.